This is a list of T cell receptor beta chains from one sample in a study of T cell repertoires in cytomegalovirus infection. These receptors are not linked to any known antigen. TCRdb re-called the reads with MiXCR, one entry per CDR3 protein. The sample gives roughly 170,000 distinct CDR3 sequences, 20% to 25% of which show up once; roughly 25% is in the top ten. This sample comprised CD8+ T cells from cultured PBMCs, obtained from culture after CMV antigen stimulation. The receptors originated from a human donor in good health (CMV status not recorded). Some clones in this sample may be carry-over from other donors' samples. Both conserved end residues are part of each CDR3. Each record gives: D gene, J gene, clone size, V gene, CDR3 DNA, CDR3 protein. D genes are given only for firm matches. Rows may omit the clone size; those that give it use once, few, many or a size class.

-,TRBJ2-7,few,TRBV5-8,TGTGCCACTACTCAGTCCTACAAGCAGTACTTC,CATTQSYKQYF
-,TRBJ2-1,few,TRBV12-3/TRBV12-4,TGTGCCAGCGCACACGGGGGGCTCTACAATGAGCAGTTCTTC,CASAHGGLYNEQFF
-,TRBJ1-5,few,TRBV19,TGTGCCAGTAACCTCAGACGGGATAGCAATCAGCCCCAGCATTTT,CASNLRRDSNQPQHF
-,TRBJ1-2,-,TRBV12-3/TRBV12-4,TGTGCCAGCAGTTTCGCGAGGGCAGGCTACACCTTC,CASSFARAGYTF
-,TRBJ2-5,-,TRBV6-6,TGTGCCAGCAGTGTGATTGAATGGGAGGCGGCACAAGAGACCCAGTACTTC,CASSVIEWEAAQETQYF
TRBD2,TRBJ2-5,few,TRBV7-2,TGTGCCAGCAGCTTAGGTAGCGGGGGGGCCTGGGAGACCCAGTACTTC,CASSLGSGGAWETQYF
TRBD1,TRBJ1-1,-,TRBV7-9,TGTGCCAGCAGCTCGCCCGGGACAGGGATGAACACTGAAGCTTTCTTT,CASSSPGTGMNTEAFF
-,TRBJ2-3,few,TRBV2,TGTGCCAGCAGTTCCCACCAGGTTGATACGCAGTATTTT,CASSSHQVDTQYF
TRBD2,TRBJ2-1,-,TRBV19,TGTGCCAGTAGTATACTAGCGGGGGAAAATGAGCAGTTCTTC,CASSILAGENEQFF
-,TRBJ2-1,-,TRBV4-3,TGCGCCAGCAGCCAAGAGGCTAGCTTTAGCTCCTACAATGAGCAGTTCTTC,CASSQEASFSSYNEQFF
-,TRBJ2-5,-,TRBV6-5,TGTGCCAGCAGTTACATCGTGGCCGGCTCCCCTCAAGAGACCCAGTACTTC,CASSYIVAGSPQETQYF
-,TRBJ2-1,-,TRBV6-2/TRBV6-3,TGTGCCAGCAGTTACTCTTGGGGCGGTGAGCAGTTCTTC,CASSYSWGGEQFF
TRBD1,TRBJ2-7,-,TRBV7-9,TGTGCCAGCAGCGAGACAGGGGGCTACGAGCAGTACTTC,CASSETGGYEQYF
TRBD1,TRBJ2-7,-,TRBV7-3,TGTGCCAGCAGCGTGACAGGGGCTGACGAGCAGTACTTC,CASSVTGADEQYF
TRBD1,TRBJ1-1,few,TRBV25-1,TGTGCCAGCAGTGGGGGGACAGGGGGAATTAACACTGAAGCTTTCTTT,CASSGGTGGINTEAFF
TRBD2,TRBJ2-3,few,TRBV4-2,TGTGCCAGCAGCCAAGGCCATAGCGGGGGCACAGATACGCAGTATTTT,CASSQGHSGGTDTQYF
-,TRBJ1-1,-,TRBV7-8,TGTGCCAGCAGCTTAAGGATGGGGCGCCCGAACACTGAAGCTTTCTTT,CASSLRMGRPNTEAFF
-,TRBJ1-2,-,TRBV7-2,TGTGCCAGCAGCTTAGAGGCGGGCTATGGCTACACCTTC,CASSLEAGYGYTF
TRBD1,TRBJ1-1,few,TRBV7-2,TGTGCCAGCAGCTCCGCTGAGCGGACAGGGGACACTGAAGCTTTCTTT,CASSSAERTGDTEAFF
-,TRBJ1-6,few,TRBV7-2,TGTGCCAGCAGCTTTCCGACAGGCGCTTATAATTCACCCCTCCACTTT,CASSFPTGAYNSPLHF
-,TRBJ2-1,few,TRBV4-1,TGCGCCAGCCGAAAAAGCTCTGCAGGAAGCTACAATGAGCAGTTCTTC,CASRKSSAGSYNEQFF
-,TRBJ2-4,few,TRBV7-9,TGTGCCAGCAGCTCAGGTCTGGAGGACGTAGCCAAAAACATTCAGTACTTC,CASSSGLEDVAKNIQYF
-,TRBJ1-1,few,TRBV7-9,TGTGCCAGCAGCTTAGTTGCAGGGATGAACACTGAAGCTTTCTTT,CASSLVAGMNTEAFF
-,TRBJ1-5,-,TRBV7-6,TGTGCCAGCAGCCCCTCCCCGGGGGCCACGCGTCAGCCCCAGCATTTT,CASSPSPGATRQPQHF
TRBD1,TRBJ1-5,-,TRBV7-2,TGTGCCAGCAGCTCTATGGGGGGACCAGACAGGGAGTATAGCAATCAGCCCCAGCATTTT,CASSSMGGPDREYSNQPQHF
-,TRBJ1-2,-,TRBV4-3,TGCGCCAGCAGCCAAGAACCAGGGAGGCATGGCTACACCTTC,CASSQEPGRHGYTF
TRBD1,TRBJ1-5,-,TRBV11-2,TGTGCCAGCAGCTTACGGACAGGGAATCAGCCCCAGCATTTT,CASSLRTGNQPQHF
-,TRBJ2-5,few,TRBV7-9,TGTGCCAGCAGCGACGGACCTTTGCAAGAGACCCAGTACTTC,CASSDGPLQETQYF
TRBD1,TRBJ1-2,few,TRBV6-6,TGTGCCAGCACCTCAGGGGGGTTTGGCTACACCTTC,CASTSGGFGYTF
-,TRBJ1-2,-,TRBV4-1,TGCGCCAGCAGCCAAGGCAAGGGGACTAACTATGGCTACACCTTC,CASSQGKGTNYGYTF
-,TRBJ1-2,-,TRBV29-1,TGCAGCGTAACCGACAGCGCCTATGGCTACACCTTC,CSVTDSAYGYTF
-,TRBJ2-2,-,TRBV4-1,TGCGCCAGCAGCCACGGCCCAGTAACCGGGGAGCTGTTTTTT,CASSHGPVTGELFF
-,TRBJ2-1,few,TRBV4-1,TGCGCCAGCAGCCAAGCGGCTCCTCTCGAGCAGTTCTTC,CASSQAAPLEQFF
TRBD1,TRBJ1-1,-,TRBV25-1,TGTGCCAGCAGTGTTGGACAGGTAGGCGCCACTGAAGCTTTCTTT,CASSVGQVGATEAFF
-,TRBJ1-2,few,TRBV12-3/TRBV12-4,TGTGCCAGCAGTTTAGGGGCCGACCATGGCTACACCTTC,CASSLGADHGYTF
-,TRBJ1-2,-,TRBV6-4,TGTGCCAGCAGTGATGGGGGGCTTAGAGGCTACACCTTC,CASSDGGLRGYTF
-,TRBJ1-1,few,TRBV9,TGTGCCAGCAGCCTACGACCGGGACCCACCGGCACTGAAGCTTTCTTT,CASSLRPGPTGTEAFF
TRBD1,TRBJ1-5,few,TRBV7-8,TGTGCCAGCAGCTCCGGACAGGTTCAGCCCCAGCATTTT,CASSSGQVQPQHF
-,TRBJ1-1,-,TRBV7-9,TGTGCCAGCCAGGCGAACACTGAAGCTTTCTTT,CASQANTEAFF
-,TRBJ2-5,few,TRBV24-1,TGTGCCACCAGTGATTCGACCTACTGGGAGACCCAGTACTTC,CATSDSTYWETQYF
TRBD1,TRBJ1-1,-,TRBV7-2,TGTGCCAGTTCCAGGGACAGGGGGCTTAAGGACACTGAAGCTTTCTTT,CASSRDRGLKDTEAFF
TRBD1,TRBJ2-7,-,TRBV28,TGTGCCAGCAGTACCCGGGACAGGATTCACCCCGAGCAGTACTTC,CASSTRDRIHPEQYF
TRBD1,TRBJ2-2,-,TRBV18,TGTGCCAGCTCACCACCGGGACAGTACCTCCAAGGCACCGGGGAGCTGTTTTTT,CASSPPGQYLQGTGELFF
-,TRBJ1-1,-,TRBV7-8,TGTGCCAGCAGCTTAGCCCGGGACACCGGGGGGGACACTGAAGCTTTCTTT,CASSLARDTGGDTEAFF
TRBD1,TRBJ1-1,-,TRBV11-2,TGTGCCAGCAGCCACATAGGACAGGGGGCTCCTGAAGCTTTCTTT,CASSHIGQGAPEAFF
-,TRBJ2-1,few,TRBV27,TGTGCCAGCAGTTTAGACCGGAGCTCCTACAATGAGCAGTTCTTC,CASSLDRSSYNEQFF
-,TRBJ2-4,-,TRBV12-3/TRBV12-4,TGTGCCAGCAGTTTAGCGAGGGAGCTACTAGCCAAAAACATTCAGTACTTC,CASSLARELLAKNIQYF
-,TRBJ2-1,-,TRBV2,TGTGCCAGGGGGGAGGGGGGGAACAATGAGCAGTTCTTC,CARGEGGNNEQFF
-,TRBJ2-3,-,TRBV7-8,TGTGCCACCTCCAAAAGGGCCAGAGGGGGCACAGATACGCAGTATTTT,CATSKRARGGTDTQYF
TRBD2,TRBJ2-3,-,TRBV30,TGTGCCTGGAGGTCCCGTTCCGGGGGGGCAGATACGCAGTATTTT,CAWRSRSGGADTQYF
-,TRBJ2-4,-,TRBV12-3/TRBV12-4,TGTGCCAGCAGTCAGGGCAGAGGGAGAAACATTCAGTACTTC,CASSQGRGRNIQYF
-,TRBJ2-1,few,TRBV7-8,TGTGCCAGCACTGATTGGGATTACAATGAGCAGTTCTTC,CASTDWDYNEQFF
-,TRBJ1-1,few,TRBV5-1,TGCGCCAGCAGCCCGGAACCGAACACTGAAGCTTTCTTT,CASSPEPNTEAFF
-,TRBJ1-6,few,TRBV7-2,TGTGCCAGCAGCTTAAGGTCCCACTCCTATAATTCACCCCTCCACTTT,CASSLRSHSYNSPLHF
-,TRBJ2-3,-,TRBV27,TGTGCCAGCAGTTTTGATTTTGCTAGCACAGATACGCAGTATTTT,CASSFDFASTDTQYF
-,TRBJ2-7,-,TRBV6-5,TGTGCCAGCAGTCAGCTCGGGGCAGACGAGCAGTACTTC,CASSQLGADEQYF
-,TRBJ2-5,few,TRBV7-6,TGTGCCAGCAGCTTAGTGCTAGGGAGAAGTCAGGAGACCCAGTACTTC,CASSLVLGRSQETQYF
TRBD1,TRBJ1-4,-,TRBV7-2,TGTGCCAGCAGCCCCCGGGACAGGGCCGAAAAACTGTTTTTT,CASSPRDRAEKLFF